This T cell receptor beta chain was retrieved from a study of blood T cell repertoires in COVID-19. Study as a whole: PBMCs, B-cell-depleted T cells, or T cells provided the cDNA or gDNA that made up the material.

The CDR3 consists of 14 residues. The V and J ends lost 8 bases and 9 bases respectively, with 20 bases between them. Germline values: CDR1 SNHLY, CDR2 FYNNEI. Donors in Cohort 3 counted as recovered after two negative PCRs, clearance, or symptom resolution. Original processing notes: Amplification of reference gene primers provided the estimated nucleated cell counts. This table comes from immunoSEQ multiplex PCR, and its TCRdb copy is limited to in-frame clones, with some not included. V, J and clone size were drawn from that table, and D and trimming were deduced from the DNA. This sample has around 290,000 clones, with roughly 90% found just once.

This receptor was identified in a woman in her forties who had recovered from COVID-19. Source material: PBMCs or T cells enriched from blood (not recorded which). The chain couples TRBV2 to TRBJ2-4, with D possibly matching TRBD2 (7 bases). The CDR3 DNA reads as TGTGCCAGCGGGGGGGCGGGACCCCGCACCATTCAGTACTTC. It translates to CASGGAGPRTIQYF.